This T cell receptor beta chain was captured in a study of blood T cell repertoires in COVID-19. Clones were read by immunoSEQ multiplex PCR, and TCRdb kept only the in-frame ones, dropping some. The table records roughly 99,000 clones, almost 90% of them present only once. The CDR3 consists of 15 residues. Germline V gene sequence: CDR1 LNHDA, CDR2 SQIVND (reference sequence). Trimming pared 0 bases from V and 3 bases from J, leaving 11 bases between. The source is a man in his fifties with COVID-19, enrolled during active disease. What was sequenced was peripheral blood. The chain is built from TRBV19 and TRBJ1-2; a possible D gene is TRBD1 (5 bases). The CDR3 DNA sequence: TGTGCCAGTAGTATAGATCAGCGGGGGGACTATGGCTACACCTTC. It translates to CASSIDQRGDYGYTF.